This TCR beta chain is from a study of blood T cells in healthy people across ages. Study observations and caveats: Whereas aged donors had fewer naive CD4+ cells, long-lived donors had more of them and higher diversity.

The CDR3 is 13 amino acids. The junction had 1 base not matched to a gene; V was cut back by 6 bases and J by 3 bases. Germline V gene lookup returns CDR1 ENHRY and CDR2 SYGVKD. This clonotype was detected only a few times. Antigen specificity is unknown. Then a second PCR, running roughly 7 to 11 cycles, was carried out with a sample-barcoded 5' primer and a J-beta primer mix. Tagging of each cDNA molecule was performed by a template-switch adaptor with 12 random nucleotides. Each CDR3 protein is one row after TCRdb ran MiXCR on the 5' RACE reads. The repertoire holds hundreds of thousands of distinct CDR3 sequences, with around 25% as singletons. A further study also used this sample, focusing on T cells of mothers and their children.

The chain is built from TRBV10-3 and TRBJ2-7; 11 nucleotides line up with TRBD1. The source material was blood. The TCR was taken from a boy aged 5-17 years in good health. For the CDR3, the DNA is TGTGCCATCAGGGACAGGGGGCACTACGAGCAGTACTTC. Its translation is CAIRDRGHYEQYF.